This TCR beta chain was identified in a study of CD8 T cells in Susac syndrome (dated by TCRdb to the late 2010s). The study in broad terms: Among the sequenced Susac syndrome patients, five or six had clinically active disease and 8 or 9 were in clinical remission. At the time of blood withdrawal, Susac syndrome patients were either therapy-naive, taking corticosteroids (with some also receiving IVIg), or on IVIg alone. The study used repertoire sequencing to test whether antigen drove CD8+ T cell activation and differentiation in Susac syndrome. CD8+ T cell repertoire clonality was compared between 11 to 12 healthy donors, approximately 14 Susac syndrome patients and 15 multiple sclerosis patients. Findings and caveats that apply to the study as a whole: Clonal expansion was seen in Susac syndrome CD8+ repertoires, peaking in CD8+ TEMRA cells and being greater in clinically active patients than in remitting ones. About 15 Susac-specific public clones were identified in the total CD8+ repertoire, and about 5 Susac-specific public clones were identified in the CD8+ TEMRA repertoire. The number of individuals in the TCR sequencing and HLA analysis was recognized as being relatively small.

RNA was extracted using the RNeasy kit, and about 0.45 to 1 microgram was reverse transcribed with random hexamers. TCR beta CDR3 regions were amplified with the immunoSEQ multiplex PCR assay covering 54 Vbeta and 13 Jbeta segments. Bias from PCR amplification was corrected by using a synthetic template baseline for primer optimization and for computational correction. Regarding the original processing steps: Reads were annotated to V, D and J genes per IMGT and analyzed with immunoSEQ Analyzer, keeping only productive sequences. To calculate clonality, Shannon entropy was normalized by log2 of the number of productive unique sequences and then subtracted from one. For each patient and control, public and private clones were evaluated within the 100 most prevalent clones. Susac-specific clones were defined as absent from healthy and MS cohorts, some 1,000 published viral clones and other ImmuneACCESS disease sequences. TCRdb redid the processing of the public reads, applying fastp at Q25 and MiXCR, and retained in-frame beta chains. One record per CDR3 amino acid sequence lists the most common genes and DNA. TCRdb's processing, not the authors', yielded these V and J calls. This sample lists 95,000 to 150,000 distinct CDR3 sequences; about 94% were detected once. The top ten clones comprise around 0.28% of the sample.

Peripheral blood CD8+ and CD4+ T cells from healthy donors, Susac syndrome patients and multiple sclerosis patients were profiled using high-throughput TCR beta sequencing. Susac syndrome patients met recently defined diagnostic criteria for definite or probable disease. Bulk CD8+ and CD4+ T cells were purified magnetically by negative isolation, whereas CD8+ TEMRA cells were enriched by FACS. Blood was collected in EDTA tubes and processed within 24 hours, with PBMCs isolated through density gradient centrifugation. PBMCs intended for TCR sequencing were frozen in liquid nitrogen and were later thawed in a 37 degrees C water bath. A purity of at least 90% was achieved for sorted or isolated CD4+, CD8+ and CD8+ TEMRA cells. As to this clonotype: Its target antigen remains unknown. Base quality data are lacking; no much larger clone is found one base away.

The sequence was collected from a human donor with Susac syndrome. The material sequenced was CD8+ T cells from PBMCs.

The nucleotide sequence is TGTGCCAGTAGTATAGTGGACAGCTCTGGAAACACCATATATTTT. The resulting protein is CASSIVDSSGNTIYF. Recombination linked TRBV19 to TRBJ1-3; the best D guess is TRBD1, with 6 bases matching. The germline V gene encodes CDR1 LNHDA and CDR2 SQIVND (reference sequence). At the junction V is shortened by 1 base and J by 0 bases, with 7 bases in between. The CDR3 sequence holds 15 residues, the cysteine and phenylalanine included. Here the CDR3 DNA is all that survives: 45 bases in frame from base 1.